Below are 2 T cell receptor beta chains sequenced from a single sample in a study of spatial heterogeneity in lung cancer. TCRdb reprocessed the 5' RACE reads via MiXCR and lists one record per CDR3 protein. Here the sample spans several thousand distinct CDR3 sequences, roughly 5.1% being singletons. As for time point: sample taken at primary tumor resection. Sequenced here: normal lung tissue next to the tumor, sampled at surgery. The receptor set was obtained from a female donor with early-stage non-small cell lung cancer.

This clonotype is termed medium-sized. The chain recombines TRBV5-1 with TRBJ2-7; D might be TRBD2 (5 bases). CDR3 length: 14 residues. Looked up from germline, CDR1 is SGHRS and CDR2 is YFSETQ. V was clipped by 4 bases and J by 3 bases, with 14 bases between them. The CDR3 DNA sequence: TGCGCCAGCAGCCCCGGGGTTAGCAGCTACGAGCAGTACTTC. It encodes CASSPGVSSYEQYF. The full variable domain, in which reference TRBV5-1 and TRBJ2-7 provide the parts outside the CDR3, is KAGVTQTPRYLIKTRGQQVTLSCSPISGHRSVSWYQQTPGQGLQFLFEYFSETQRNKGNFPGRFSGRQFSNSRSEMNVSTLELGDSALYLCASSPGVSSYEQYFGPGTRLTVT.

This clonotype ranks as medium-sized. The chain combines TRBV7-9 with TRBJ2-7; weak D call: TRBD2 (5 bases). V gave up 0 bases and J gave up 3 bases, with 12 bases separating them. Germline CDR1 reads SEHNR; CDR2 reads FQNEAQ (reference sequence). The CDR3 contains 15 residues. CDR3 DNA: TGTGCCAGCAGCTTAGCGCGGCTAGCCGGCTACGAGCAGTACTTC. Translated, it gives CASSLARLAGYEQYF.